The 22 T cell receptor beta chains below all came from one sample that was sequenced in a study of cytotoxic CD8 clonotypes in ibrutinib-treated CLL. The repertoire was sequenced with immunoSEQ multiplex PCR; TCRdb's copy has only in-frame clones and lacks some. The table shows approximately 130,000 clones, with roughly 80% occurring only once. The sequencing used PBMCs, collected after 24 months of ibrutinib treatment. The receptors here all came from a human donor with chronic lymphocytic leukemia.

The chain couples TRBV9 to TRBJ2-3, with a tentative D call TRBD1 (5 bases). Germline loops: CDR1 SGDLS, CDR2 YYNGEE. V shed 0 bases and J shed 1 base, with 12 bases lying between them. CDR3 length: 16 amino acids. CDR3 amino acids: CASSVVPGLGTDTQYF. The CDR3 nucleotides are TGTGCCAGCAGCGTAGTTCCAGGGTTAGGCACAGATACGCAGTATTTT.

CDR3 residues: CASSPPTRQETQYF. The CDR3, as DNA: TGTGCCAGCTCACCACCGACTAGACAAGAGACCCAGTACTTC. This chain connects TRBV18 to TRBJ2-5, with a weak D call TRBD2 (6 bases). The CDR3 is 14 residues long. Trimming pared 0 bases from V and 2 bases from J, leaving 7 bases between. The germline CDR1 and CDR2 sequences are KGHSH and LQKENI.

This clone was recorded only once. The genes are TRBV15 and TRBJ2-7, with D tentatively TRBD2 (6 bases). Germline values: CDR1 LNHNV, CDR2 YYDKDF (reference sequence). The CDR3 extends over 14 amino acids. V shed 0 bases and J shed 7 bases, with 13 bases lying between them. The CDR3 is CATSRDIGSNEQYF. In DNA form, the CDR3 reads TGTGCCACCAGCAGAGATATCGGGAGCAATGAGCAGTACTTC.

Of note for this clone: An end of the junction does not agree with germline; a read error may underlie this. This chain joins TRBV29-1 and TRBJ2-3, with D perhaps matching TRBD1 (8 bases). This CDR3 contains 16 residues. Germline V CDR1 and CDR2: SQVTM, ANQGSEA. The DNA of the CDR3 is TGCAGCGTTGAGGGGGGGACAGGATCTGGCACAGATACGCGGTATTTT. Translating it yields CSVEGGTGSGTDTRYF.

V usage is TRBV5-6 and J usage is TRBJ2-5; no firm D call. CDR3 length: 13 residues. Germline CDR1 is SGHDT and CDR2 is YYEEEE. V shed 6 bases and J shed 7 bases, with 16 bases lying between them. The CDR3 DNA sequence: TGTGCCAGCACAAGACCCTCTTCAGGGACCCAGTACTTC. The encoded protein is CASTRPSSGTQYF.

The V gene is TRBV18, the J gene TRBJ1-4, with TRBD1 as a possible D gene (6 bases). The CDR3 loop spans 17 amino acids. V was cut by 1 base and J by 4 bases, with 16 bases left in between. The germline CDR1 and CDR2 sequences are KGHSH and LQKENI. CDR3 nucleotides: TGTGCCAGCTCACCACAGCCTCGGGGGGCTGTTAATGAAAAACTGTTTTTT. Protein: CASSPQPRGAVNEKLFF.

The chain links TRBV6-5 to TRBJ1-1, with D perhaps matching TRBD1 (6 bases). Trimming stripped 2 bases from V and 1 base from J, with 8 bases between. Germline V gives CDR1 MNHEY, CDR2 SVGAGI. The CDR3 totals 14 residues. The CDR3 nucleotides are TGTGCCAGCAGTTACCCGGGGGCGAACACTGAAGCTTTCTTT. It translates to CASSYPGANTEAFF.

The chain carries TRBV19 and TRBJ1-1, with 7 bases aligning to TRBD1. CDR1 is LNHDA, CDR2 SQIVND, per germline (reference sequence). J was trimmed by 7 bases and V by 7 bases; bases with no gene match: 6. The CDR3 sequence is 12 residues long. The DNA for the CDR3 is TGTGCCAGTACCCAGGGGGGGGTTGAAGCTTTCTTT. It is translated as CASTQGGVEAFF. The variable domain in full, with the rest retrieved from reference TRBV19 and TRBJ1-1, is DGGITQSPKYLFRKEGQNVTLSCEQNLNHDAMYWYRQDPGQGLRLIYYSQIVNDFQKGDIAEGYSVSREKKESFPLTVTSAQKNPTAFYLCASTQGGVEAFFGQGTRLTVV.

J is TRBJ1-5 and V is TRBV10-3; TRBD1 agrees at 8 bases. The CDR3 consists of 16 residues. Losses at the gene ends were 2 bases for V and 2 bases for J; bases not matched to a gene: 5. Germline CDR1 is ENHRY and CDR2 is SYGVKD. The chain's CDR3 is CAISEIETGGNQPQHF. The CDR3 coding sequence is TGTGCCATCAGTGAGATAGAGACAGGGGGCAATCAGCCCCAGCATTTT.

V gene TRBV18 combines with J gene TRBJ2-7, with D possibly TRBD1 on 6 matching bases. The V gene's germline CDR1 is KGHSH and CDR2 LQKENI. This CDR3 contains 14 residues. V lost 3 bases and J lost 3, with 12 bases in between. CDR3 DNA: TGTGCCAGCTCACCCGGGACATTGAACTACGAGCAGTACTTC. Translation: CASSPGTLNYEQYF.

This rearrangement joins TRBV7-9 to TRBJ1-1; D is uncertain. V shed 5 bases and J shed 5 bases, with 18 bases lying between them. This CDR3 contains 15 residues. CDR1 and CDR2 (germline): SEHNR, FQNEAQ (reference sequence). CDR3 nucleotides: TGTGCCAGCAGCCCCCCGGGTCGCGTGGGGACTGAAGCTTTCTTT. Its translation is CASSPPGRVGTEAFF.

The J gene is TRBJ2-7, the V gene TRBV28; 12 bases match TRBD1. The germline CDR1 and CDR2 sequences are MDHEN and SYDVKM. The CDR3 extends over 14 amino acids. Trimming took 7 bases from V and 7 from J; bases not matched to a gene: 8. CDR3 nucleotide sequence: TGTGCCAGCATCCTGGGACAGGGGGCTCTTGAGCAGTACTTC. Its protein is CASILGQGALEQYF.

V usage is TRBV29-1 and J usage is TRBJ1-2; D is unclear. V was trimmed by 6 bases and J by 5 bases, leaving 13 bases between them. The CDR3 is 12 amino acids. The germline CDR1 and CDR2 sequences are SQVTM and ANQGSEA. Here the CDR3 reads CSVQRSGYGYTF. The CDR3 nucleotides read TGCAGCGTCCAAAGGTCTGGATATGGCTACACCTTC.

This chain joins TRBV10-3 and TRBJ2-5; D is unclear. CDR3 length: 13 amino acids. Germline lookup yields CDR1 ENHRY and CDR2 SYGVKD. The V and J ends lost 6 bases and 2 bases respectively, with 10 bases between them. The CDR3 DNA sequence: TGTGCCATCAGCCGCGATCCACAAGAGACCCAGTACTTC. Protein product: CAISRDPQETQYF.

The rearrangement uses TRBV15 and TRBJ1-1; 9 bases fit TRBD1. Germline V CDR1 and CDR2: LNHNV, YYDKDF (reference sequence). The CDR3 is made up of 16 amino acids. V gave up 0 bases and J gave up 10 bases; unmatched junction bases: 12. For the CDR3, the DNA is TGTGCCACCAGCAGAGATTTCGGGACAGGGTATTCTGTAGCTTTCTTT. Protein: CATSRDFGTGYSVAFF.

The V gene is TRBV14, the J gene TRBJ1-2; 8 bases line up with TRBD1. Germline lookup yields CDR1 SGHDN and CDR2 FVKESK. The V and J ends lost 6 bases and 7 bases, in that order; junction bases with no gene match: 13. This CDR3 contains 15 residues. CDR3 sequence (DNA): TGTGCCAGCAGGCCATCCGGGGCCAGGGGGCTTGGCTACACCTTC. Protein: CASRPSGARGLGYTF.

The CDR3 sequence is CASSDGQGAVYSPLHF. CDR3 sequence (DNA): TGTGCCAGCAGCGATGGACAGGGGGCAGTCTATTCACCCCTCCACTTT. The chain links TRBV5-4 to TRBJ1-6; 11 positions agree with TRBD1. With V trimmed by 4 bases and J by 8 bases, 8 bases remained unmatched. This CDR3 spans 16 amino acids. CDR1 SGHNT and CDR2 YYREEE come from the germline V gene (reference sequence).

Only a few counts were recorded for this clone. CDR3 bases: TGTGCCAGCACCGGATCCACCTACGAGCAGTACTTC. Translating it yields CASTGSTYEQYF. This chain links TRBV7-9 with TRBJ2-7; D gene ambiguous. This CDR3 region has 12 residues. CDR1 is SEHNR, CDR2 FQNEAQ, per germline (reference sequence). V lost 7 bases and J lost 2, with 9 bases in between.

The chain carries TRBV12-2 and TRBJ1-5; TRBD1, as called in the table, went unchecked against the DNA. TRBV12-2 is a pseudogene segment. There are 16 residues in the CDR3. The DNA of the CDR3 is TGTGCAAGTCGGGGGACAGGGGAGGAGGCAAGTCAGCCCCAGCATTTT. Translated, it gives CASRGTGEEASQPQHF.

The chain joins TRBV5-3 to TRBJ1-1; no clear D. TRBV5-3 falls under the ORF class, with uncertain function. V shed 0 bases and J shed 1 base, with 4 bases lying between them. The CDR3 contains 13 residues. The CDR3 reads CARSLDPNTEAFF. CDR3 coding DNA: TGTGCCAGAAGCTTGGATCCGAACACTGAAGCTTTCTTT.

This chain links TRBV4-2 with TRBJ2-7, with D uncertain. Germline V lookup: CDR1 LGHNA, CDR2 YNFKEQ. This CDR3 comprises 15 residues. With 0 bases removed from V and 4 bases from J, the gap between germline ends came to 13 bases. For the CDR3, the DNA is TGTGCCAGCAGCCAAGACCGGAGAGGCGGATACGAGCAGTACTTC. Encoded protein: CASSQDRRGGYEQYF.

V gene TRBV10-3 combines with J gene TRBJ2-7; TRBD2 matches 8 bases. The CDR3 has 17 residues. CDR1 and CDR2 (germline): ENHRY, SYGVKD. The V segment lost 0 bases and the J segment 2 bases; nucleotides outside the gene matches: 9. The DNA of the CDR3 is TGTGCCATCAGTGAGTCATCGGGGGGGAAAAATCCCTACGAGCAGTACTTC. It yields the protein CAISESSGGKNPYEQYF.